These T cell receptor beta chains were read from a single sample in a study of T cell repertoires in cytomegalovirus infection. The antigens these receptors bind are not known. TCRdb reanalysed the reads using MiXCR and keeps one entry per CDR3 protein. The top ten hold about an eighth of the sample, which has about 310,000 distinct CDR3 sequences, more than 20% seen once. The sample was cultured PBMCs, taken from culture after CMV antigen stimulation. The receptor source for this set is a human donor in good health (CMV status not recorded). Some clones in this sample may be carry-over from other donors' samples. Each CDR3 is given with its conserved first and last residue. A D gene is named only where the DNA matches it firmly. The size of a clone is reported for some rows only, either as once, few or many, or as a class for expanded clones.

J gene,clone size,D gene,V gene,CDR3 protein,CDR3 DNA
TRBJ1-3,NA,NA,TRBV6-5,CASSYGEGLGTIYF,TGTGCCAGCAGTTACGGTGAGGGCCTCGGCACCATATATTTT
TRBJ1-1,many,NA,TRBV7-2,CASSLTRAAEAFF,TGTGCCAGCAGCCTCACCCGTGCGGCTGAAGCTTTCTTT
TRBJ2-1,NA,NA,TRBV6-2/TRBV6-3,CASSYVTSAAGSVHEQFF,TGTGCCAGCAGTTACGTAACATCTGCCGCTGGTTCCGTACATGAGCAGTTCTTC
TRBJ2-3,few,NA,TRBV6-5,CASRKDYTDTQYF,TGTGCCAGCAGAAAGGACTACACAGATACGCAGTATTTT
TRBJ1-4,NA,NA,TRBV25-1,CASSARTNEKLFF,TGTGCCAGCAGCGCCAGGACTAATGAAAAACTGTTTTTT
TRBJ1-2,NA,TRBD1,TRBV5-4,CASSLSKGAGYTF,TGTGCCAGCAGCTTGTCGAAGGGGGCGGGCTACACCTTC
TRBJ2-1,few,NA,TRBV4-1,CASSPPRAGNEQFF,TGCGCCAGCAGTCCCCCGAGAGCTGGGAATGAGCAGTTCTTC
TRBJ2-3,many,TRBD1,TRBV7-2,CASSRRTGRRTDTQYF,TGTGCCAGCAGCCGACGGACAGGGAGGCGCACAGATACGCAGTATTTT
TRBJ2-5,once,NA,TRBV20-1,CSATPLVYQETQYF,TGCAGTGCTACCCCTTTGGTGTACCAAGAGACCCAGTACTTC
TRBJ2-2,NA,TRBD2,TRBV29-1,CSVGPTSGGYTGELFF,TGCAGCGTTGGCCCGACTAGCGGGGGATACACCGGGGAGCTGTTTTTT
TRBJ2-3,few,NA,TRBV7-8,CASSLRGSDTQYF,TGTGCCAGCAGCTTACGGGGGTCAGATACGCAGTATTTT
TRBJ2-5,few,TRBD2,TRBV15,CATSRDQRGRYPGETQYF,TGTGCCACCAGCAGAGATCAGCGCGGGAGATACCCGGGAGAGACCCAGTACTTC
TRBJ1-1,many,NA,TRBV19,CATRRTAANTEAFF,TGTGCCACCAGAAGGACAGCCGCGAACACTGAAGCTTTCTTT
TRBJ1-1,NA,NA,TRBV20-1,CSASYRHTEAFF,TGCAGTGCTAGCTACAGGCACACTGAAGCTTTCTTT
TRBJ2-1,NA,TRBD2,TRBV6-4,CASSVSGGGDEQFF,TGTGCCAGCAGTGTAAGCGGGGGAGGCGATGAGCAGTTCTTC
TRBJ2-5,NA,TRBD2,TRBV6-5,CASSASTSGAQETQYF,TGTGCCAGCAGTGCCTCTACTAGCGGGGCACAAGAGACCCAGTACTTC
TRBJ1-5,few,NA,TRBV15,CATSTSGIYGAQHF,TGTGCCACCAGCACGTCCGGGATATACGGGGCCCAGCATTTT
TRBJ1-5,NA,TRBD1,TRBV19,CARRPGQGGNQPQHF,TGTGCCCGTCGGCCGGGACAGGGAGGCAATCAGCCCCAGCATTTT
TRBJ2-7,many,TRBD2,TRBV6-2/TRBV6-3,CASSSGLAGYEQYF,TGTGCCAGCAGTTCGGGACTAGCGGGTTACGAGCAGTACTTC
TRBJ2-1,many,NA,TRBV7-6,CASSPSQGSSYNEQFF,TGTGCCAGCAGCCCAAGTCAGGGCTCATCCTACAATGAGCAGTTCTTC
TRBJ2-1,few,NA,TRBV5-1,CASSFAVGDNEQFF,TGCGCCAGCAGCTTCGCGGTGGGGGACAATGAGCAGTTCTTC
TRBJ1-5,few,TRBD1,TRBV6-2/TRBV6-3,CASSYSGQGARQPQHF,TGTGCCAGCAGTTACTCGGGACAGGGGGCACGTCAGCCCCAGCATTTT
TRBJ2-1,many,TRBD2,TRBV7-2,CASSLDPAGYEQFF,TGTGCCAGCAGCTTAGACCCAGCGGGATATGAGCAGTTCTTC
TRBJ1-5,few,NA,TRBV15,CATSRDRSPQPQHF,TGTGCCACCAGCAGAGATCGTTCCCCTCAGCCCCAGCATTTT
TRBJ2-3,NA,NA,TRBV12-3/TRBV12-4,CASSLGLHTDTQYF,TGTGCCAGCAGTTTGGGACTGCACACAGATACGCAGTATTTT
TRBJ1-2,many,NA,TRBV12-3/TRBV12-4,CASSNSVDYGYTF,TGTGCCAGCAGTAATTCAGTTGACTATGGCTACACCTTC
TRBJ2-3,NA,NA,TRBV6-5,CASRPLGGSTDTQYF,TGTGCCAGCAGGCCCCTGGGGGGTAGCACAGATACGCAGTATTTT
TRBJ2-3,few,NA,TRBV7-9,CASSPSERDTQYF,TGTGCCAGCAGCCCCAGTGAGAGAGATACGCAGTATTTT
TRBJ2-2,NA,NA,TRBV5-4,CASSFRTLSTGELFF,TGTGCCAGCAGCTTTAGGACCCTGTCCACCGGGGAGCTGTTTTTT